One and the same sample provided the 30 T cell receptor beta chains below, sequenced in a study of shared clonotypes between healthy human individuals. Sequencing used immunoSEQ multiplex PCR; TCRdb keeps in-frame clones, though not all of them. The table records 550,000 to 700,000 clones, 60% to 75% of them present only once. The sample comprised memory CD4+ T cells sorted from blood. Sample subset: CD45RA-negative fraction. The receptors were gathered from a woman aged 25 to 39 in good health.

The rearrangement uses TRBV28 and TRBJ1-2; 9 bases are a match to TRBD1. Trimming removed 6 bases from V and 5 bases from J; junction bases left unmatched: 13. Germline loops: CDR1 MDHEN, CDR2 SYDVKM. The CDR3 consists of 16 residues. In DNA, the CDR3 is TGTGCCAGCAGGAGGGGCAGGCGGACAGGGGCTTATGGCTACACCTTC. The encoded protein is CASRRGRRTGAYGYTF.

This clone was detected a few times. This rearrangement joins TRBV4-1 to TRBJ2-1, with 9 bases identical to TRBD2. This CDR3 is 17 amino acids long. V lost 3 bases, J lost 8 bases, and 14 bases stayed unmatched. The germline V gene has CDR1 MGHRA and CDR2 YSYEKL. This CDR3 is CASSQGLLIAGVDEQFF. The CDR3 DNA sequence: TGCGCCAGCAGCCAGGGCCTATTAATAGCGGGAGTGGATGAGCAGTTCTTC.

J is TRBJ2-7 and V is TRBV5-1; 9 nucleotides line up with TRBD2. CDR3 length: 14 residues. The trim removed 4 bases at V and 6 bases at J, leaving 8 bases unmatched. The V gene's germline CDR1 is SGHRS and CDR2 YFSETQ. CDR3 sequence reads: CASSRAEAGGEQYF. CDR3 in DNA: TGCGCCAGCAGCCGGGCGGAAGCGGGAGGCGAGCAGTACTTC.

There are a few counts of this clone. The CDR3 nucleotides read TGCGCCAGCAGCCCGAGGGGCAGGGCACCCGAGCAGTACTTC. It translates to CASSPRGRAPEQYF. The chain links TRBV5-1 to TRBJ2-7; the D gene could be TRBD1 or TRBD2 (5 bases each). Trimming stripped 4 bases from V and 6 bases from J, with 17 bases between. This CDR3 is 14 amino acids long. Germline V CDR1 and CDR2: SGHRS, YFSETQ.

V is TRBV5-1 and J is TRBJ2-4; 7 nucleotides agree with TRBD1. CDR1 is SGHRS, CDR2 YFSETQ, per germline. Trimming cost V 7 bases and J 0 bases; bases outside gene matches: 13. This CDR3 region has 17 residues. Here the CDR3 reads CASSPRAGGVAKNIQYF. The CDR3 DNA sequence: TGCGCCAGCTCTCCCAGGGCAGGGGGAGTAGCCAAAAACATTCAGTACTTC. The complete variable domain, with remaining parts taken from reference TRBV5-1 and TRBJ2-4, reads KAGVTQTPRYLIKTRGQQVTLSCSPISGHRSVSWYQQTPGQGLQFLFEYFSETQRNKGNFPGRFSGRQFSNSRSEMNVSTLELGDSALYLCASSPRAGGVAKNIQYFGAGTRLSVL.

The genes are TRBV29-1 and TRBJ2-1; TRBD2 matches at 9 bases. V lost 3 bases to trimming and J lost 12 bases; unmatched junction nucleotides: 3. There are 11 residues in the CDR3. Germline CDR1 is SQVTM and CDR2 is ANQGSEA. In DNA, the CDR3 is TGCAGCGTTGAGGCGGGAGGGCGGCAGTTCTTC. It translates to CSVEAGGRQFF.

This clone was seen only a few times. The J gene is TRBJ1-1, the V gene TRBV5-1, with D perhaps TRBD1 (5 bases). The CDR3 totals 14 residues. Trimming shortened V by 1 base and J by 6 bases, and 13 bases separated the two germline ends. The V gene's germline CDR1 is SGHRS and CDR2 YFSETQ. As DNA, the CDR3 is TGCGCCAGCAGCTTGCACAGGCCCACGGCTGAAGCTTTCTTT. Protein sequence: CASSLHRPTAEAFF.

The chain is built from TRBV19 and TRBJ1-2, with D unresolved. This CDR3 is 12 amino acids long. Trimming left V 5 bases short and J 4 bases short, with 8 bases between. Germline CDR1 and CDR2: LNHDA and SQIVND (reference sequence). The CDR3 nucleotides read TGTGCCAGTAGTGCAAGCGGCTATGGCTACACCTTC. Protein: CASSASGYGYTF.

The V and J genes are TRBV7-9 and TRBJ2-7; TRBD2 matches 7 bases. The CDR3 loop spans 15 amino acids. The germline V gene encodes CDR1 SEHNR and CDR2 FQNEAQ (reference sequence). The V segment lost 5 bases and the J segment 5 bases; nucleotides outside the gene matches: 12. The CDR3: CASSARLADLNEQYF. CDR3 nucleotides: TGTGCCAGCAGCGCGCGACTAGCCGATTTGAACGAGCAGTACTTC.

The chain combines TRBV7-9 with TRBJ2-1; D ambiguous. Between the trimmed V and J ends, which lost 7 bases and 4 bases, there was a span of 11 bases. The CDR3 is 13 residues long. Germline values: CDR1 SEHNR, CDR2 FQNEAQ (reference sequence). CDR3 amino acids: CASTLGRYNEQFF. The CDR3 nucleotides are TGTGCCAGCACCCTGGGCCGTTACAATGAGCAGTTCTTC.

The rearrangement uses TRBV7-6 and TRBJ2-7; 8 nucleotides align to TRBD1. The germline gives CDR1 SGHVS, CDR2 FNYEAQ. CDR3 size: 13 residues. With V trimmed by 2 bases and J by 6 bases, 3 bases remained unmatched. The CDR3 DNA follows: TGTGCCAGCAGCTTACCAGGGGGCGGCGAGCAGTACTTC. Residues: CASSLPGGGEQYF.

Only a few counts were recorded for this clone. This chain's CDR3 is CASSFRQGHGYTF. Written as DNA, the CDR3 is TGTGCCAGCAGTTTTCGACAGGGTCATGGCTACACCTTC. The chain employs TRBV27 and TRBJ1-2; 7 bases line up with TRBD1. Germline CDR1 is MNHEY and CDR2 is SMNVEV (reference sequence). This CDR3 is built from 13 residues. The J segment lost 6 bases and the V segment lost 3 bases, leaving 4 bases of the junction unmatched.

CDR3 amino acids: CASSWSGRANNEQFF. CDR3 nucleotides: TGTGCCAGCAGCTGGAGCGGGAGGGCAAACAATGAGCAGTTCTTC. The chain uses TRBV7-9 and TRBJ2-1, with 10 positions matching TRBD2. The germline V gene encodes CDR1 SEHNR and CDR2 FQNEAQ (reference sequence). The CDR3 runs 15 residues. With V trimmed by 4 bases and J by 5 bases, 5 bases remained unmatched.

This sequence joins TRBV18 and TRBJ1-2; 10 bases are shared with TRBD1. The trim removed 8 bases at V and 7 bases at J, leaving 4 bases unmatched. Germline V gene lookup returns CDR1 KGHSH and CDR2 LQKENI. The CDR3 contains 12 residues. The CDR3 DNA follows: TGTGCCAGCACGACAGGGGGCACTGGCTACACCTTC. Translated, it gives CASTTGGTGYTF.

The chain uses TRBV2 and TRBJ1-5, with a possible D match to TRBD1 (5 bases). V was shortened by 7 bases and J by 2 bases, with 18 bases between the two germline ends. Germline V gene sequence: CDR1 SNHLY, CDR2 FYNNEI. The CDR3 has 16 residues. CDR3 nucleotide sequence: TGTGCCAGCAAAGGCAAATCGGCGGGGGGCAATCAGCCCCAGCATTTT. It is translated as CASKGKSAGGNQPQHF.

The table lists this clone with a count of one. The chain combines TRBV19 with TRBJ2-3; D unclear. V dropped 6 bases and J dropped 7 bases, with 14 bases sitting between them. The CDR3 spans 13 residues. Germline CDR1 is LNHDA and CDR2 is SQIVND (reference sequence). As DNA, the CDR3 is TGTGCCAGTAGCTGGGTGGTGGAAAATACGCAGTATTTT. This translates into CASSWVVENTQYF.

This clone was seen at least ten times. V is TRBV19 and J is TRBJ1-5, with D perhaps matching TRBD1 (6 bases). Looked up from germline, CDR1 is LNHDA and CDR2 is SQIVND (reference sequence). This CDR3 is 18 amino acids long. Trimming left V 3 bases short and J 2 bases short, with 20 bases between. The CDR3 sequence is CASSMGAGDEVGNQPQHF. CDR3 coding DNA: TGTGCCAGTAGTATGGGGGCGGGGGATGAGGTGGGCAATCAGCCCCAGCATTTT.

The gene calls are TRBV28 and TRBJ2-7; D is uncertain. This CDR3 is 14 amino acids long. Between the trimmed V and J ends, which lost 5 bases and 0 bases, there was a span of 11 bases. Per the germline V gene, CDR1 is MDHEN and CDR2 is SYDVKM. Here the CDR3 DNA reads TGTGCCAGCAGTCGGCGGCAGAGCTCCTACGAGCAGTACTTC. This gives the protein CASSRRQSSYEQYF.

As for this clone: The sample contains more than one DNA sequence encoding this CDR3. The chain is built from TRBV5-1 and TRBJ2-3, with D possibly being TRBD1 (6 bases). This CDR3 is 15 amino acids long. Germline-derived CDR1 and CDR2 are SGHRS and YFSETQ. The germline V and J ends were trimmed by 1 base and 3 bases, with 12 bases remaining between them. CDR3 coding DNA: TGCGCCAGCAGCTTGATCGGCAGGGGAACAGATACGCAGTATTTT. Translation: CASSLIGRGTDTQYF.

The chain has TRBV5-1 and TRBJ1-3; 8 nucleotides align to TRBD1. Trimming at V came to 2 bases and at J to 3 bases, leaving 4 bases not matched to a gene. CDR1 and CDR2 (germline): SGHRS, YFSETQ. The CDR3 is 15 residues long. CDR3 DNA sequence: TGCGCCAGCAGCTTTGGTGGACAGGGTGGAAACACCATATATTTT. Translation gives CASSFGGQGGNTIYF.

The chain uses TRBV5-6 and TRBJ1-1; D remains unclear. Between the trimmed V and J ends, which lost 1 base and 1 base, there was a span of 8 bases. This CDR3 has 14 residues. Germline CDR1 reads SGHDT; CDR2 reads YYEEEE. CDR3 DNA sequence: TGTGCCAGCAGCTTGTGGGGTTGGAACACTGAAGCTTTCTTT. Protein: CASSLWGWNTEAFF.

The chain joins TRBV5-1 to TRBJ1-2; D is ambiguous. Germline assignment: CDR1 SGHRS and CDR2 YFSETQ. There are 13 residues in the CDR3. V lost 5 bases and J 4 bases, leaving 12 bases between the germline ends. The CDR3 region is CASSSEAFYGYTF. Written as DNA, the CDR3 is TGCGCCAGCAGTAGTGAGGCCTTCTATGGCTACACCTTC.

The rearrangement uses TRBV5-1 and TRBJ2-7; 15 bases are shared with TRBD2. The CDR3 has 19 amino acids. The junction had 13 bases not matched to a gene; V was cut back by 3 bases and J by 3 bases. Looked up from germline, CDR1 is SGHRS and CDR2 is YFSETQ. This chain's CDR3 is CASSSAGLAGGPLGYEQYF. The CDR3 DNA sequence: TGCGCCAGCAGCTCAGCCGGACTAGCGGGAGGGCCTCTCGGCTACGAGCAGTACTTC.

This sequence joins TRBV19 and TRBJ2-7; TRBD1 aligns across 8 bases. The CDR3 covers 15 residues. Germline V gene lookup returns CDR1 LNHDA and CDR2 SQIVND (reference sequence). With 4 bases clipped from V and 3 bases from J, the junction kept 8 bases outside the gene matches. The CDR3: CASSKQGVTGYEQYF. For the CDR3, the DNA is TGTGCCAGTAGTAAACAGGGGGTGACGGGCTACGAGCAGTACTTC.

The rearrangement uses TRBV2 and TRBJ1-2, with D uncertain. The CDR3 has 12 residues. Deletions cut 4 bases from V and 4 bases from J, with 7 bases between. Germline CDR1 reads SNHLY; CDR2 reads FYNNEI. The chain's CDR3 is CASSAGLYGYTF. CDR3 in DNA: TGTGCCAGCAGTGCGGGCCTCTATGGCTACACCTTC.

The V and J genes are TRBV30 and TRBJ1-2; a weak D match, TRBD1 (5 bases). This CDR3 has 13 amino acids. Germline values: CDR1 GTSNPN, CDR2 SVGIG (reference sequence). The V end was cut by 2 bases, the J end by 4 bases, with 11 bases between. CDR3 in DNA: TGTGCCTGGAGTTCTGACAGACGCTATGGCTACACCTTC. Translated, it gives CAWSSDRRYGYTF.

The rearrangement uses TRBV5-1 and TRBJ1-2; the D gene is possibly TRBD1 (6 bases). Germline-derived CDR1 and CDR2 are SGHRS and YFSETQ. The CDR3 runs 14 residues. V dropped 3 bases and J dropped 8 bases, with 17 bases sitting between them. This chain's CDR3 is CASSSQTGIRGYTF. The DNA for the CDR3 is TGCGCCAGCAGCTCCCAAACAGGGATACGAGGCTACACCTTC.

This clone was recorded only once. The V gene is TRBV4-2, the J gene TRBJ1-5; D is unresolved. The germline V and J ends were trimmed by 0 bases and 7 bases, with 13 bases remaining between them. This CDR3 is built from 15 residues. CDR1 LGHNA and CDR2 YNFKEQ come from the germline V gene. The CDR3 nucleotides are TGTGCCAGCAGCCAAGAGGTCAACATGAAACAGCCCCAGCATTTT. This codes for CASSQEVNMKQPQHF.

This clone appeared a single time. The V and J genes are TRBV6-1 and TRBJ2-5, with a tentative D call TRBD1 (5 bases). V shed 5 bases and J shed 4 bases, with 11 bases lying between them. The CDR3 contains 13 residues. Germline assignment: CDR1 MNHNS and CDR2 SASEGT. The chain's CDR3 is CASSLTQVETQYF. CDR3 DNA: TGTGCCAGCAGTCTAACACAGGTAGAGACCCAGTACTTC.

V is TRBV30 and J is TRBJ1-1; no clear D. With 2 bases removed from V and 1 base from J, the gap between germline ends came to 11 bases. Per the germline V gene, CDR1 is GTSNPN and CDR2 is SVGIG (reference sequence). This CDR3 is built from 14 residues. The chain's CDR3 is CAWSFELRNTEAFF. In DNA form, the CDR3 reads TGTGCCTGGAGTTTTGAGCTAAGGAACACTGAAGCTTTCTTT. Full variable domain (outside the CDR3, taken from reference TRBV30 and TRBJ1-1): SQTIHQWPATLVQPVGSPLSLECTVEGTSNPNLYWYRQAAGRGLQLLFYSVGIGQISSEVPQNLSASRPQDRQFILSSKKLLLSDSGFYLCAWSFELRNTEAFFGQGTRLTVV.